This T cell receptor (beta chain) was captured in a study of T-cell reconstitution after alpha-beta-depleted transplantation in children. General study points: The authors attributed T-cell counts and diversity one year after transplant mostly to newly produced T cells. Where alpha-beta T cells came from about two months after transplant was reportedly several hundred expanded graft clones. Recipient T cells and thymic progenitors that survived were the source of the high TCRbeta diversity seen at day 60 in some patients.

Worth noting for this clonotype: Its antigen remains unidentified.

Unique molecular identifiers featured in how the TCRbeta library was prepared. TCRdb reprocessed the PCR reads via MiXCR and lists one record per CDR3 protein. The sample lists about 97,000 distinct CDR3 sequences, 7.5% to 9% occurring once. The CDR3 is made up of 16 amino acids. V was pared by 0 bases and J by 4 bases, with 18 bases between. Germline V gene sequence: CDR1 DFQATT, CDR2 SNEGSKA (reference sequence). The sample was PBMCs, taken before TCRalphabeta/CD19-depleted stem cell transplant. The TCR was taken from a boy between 2 and 10 years old with acute lymphoblastic leukemia, due to receive a stem cell transplant. This rearrangement joins TRBV20-1 to TRBJ1-1, with unresolved D. In DNA form, the CDR3 reads TGCAGTGCTAGAGATCGACACGGGGTGAGGTTCACTGAAGCTTTCTTT. Translating gives CSARDRHGVRFTEAFF.